These 21 T cell receptor beta chains share one sample of origin, sequenced in a study of cytomegalovirus exposure and HLA in healthy donors. The study ran its PCR with 60 Vbeta and 13 Jbeta primers. The repertoire was sequenced with immunoSEQ multiplex PCR; TCRdb's copy has only in-frame clones and lacks some. The sample shows approximately 110,000 clones, and 0.59% sits with its ten largest clones. The sample was PBMCs. The receptor source for this set is a man aged 45-60 years in good health and CMV-seronegative.

The CDR3 protein is CASSRDSQETQYF. DNA of the CDR3: TGTGCCAGCAGCCGGGACAGTCAAGAGACCCAGTACTTC. The chain links TRBV7-8 to TRBJ2-5; 7 bases fit TRBD1. The CDR3 loop spans 13 amino acids. Germline V gene lookup returns CDR1 SGHVS and CDR2 FQNEAQ. V shed 5 bases and J 2 bases; nucleotides not matched to a gene: 2.

The rearrangement joins TRBV6-1 to TRBJ2-3; D is unclear. This CDR3 comprises 14 residues. In germline, CDR1 is MNHNS, CDR2 SASEGT. V was trimmed by 2 bases and J by 5 bases, leaving 11 bases between them. The CDR3 region has the DNA TGTGCCAGCAGTGAACCGGGTCGGCGAGATACGCAGTATTTT. Its translation: CASSEPGRRDTQYF.

The chain uses TRBV4-3 and TRBJ2-5; no clear D gene. The DNA end is a closer match to TRBJ2-7, so the J assignment may be wrong. The germline V gene encodes CDR1 LGHNA and CDR2 YSLEER. The CDR3 extends over 13 amino acids. CDR3 DNA: TGCGCCAGCAGCCAAGACTTGGGCTACGAGCAGTACTTC. This encodes CASSQDLGYEQYF.

The V call is TRBV5-1, the J call TRBJ1-2, with D perhaps TRBD1 (5 bases). Trimming removed 3 bases from V and 7 bases from J, with 16 bases in between. This CDR3 comprises 14 residues. Per the germline V gene, CDR1 is SGHRS and CDR2 is YFSETQ. CDR3 sequence: CASSSSSRAAGYTF. The CDR3 nucleotides read TGCGCCAGCAGCTCGTCGAGCAGGGCGGCTGGCTACACCTTC.

Here the CDR3 reads CASSGGGPHNEQFF. CDR3 in DNA: TGCGCCAGCAGTGGGGGGGGCCCCCACAATGAGCAGTTCTTC. The chain uses TRBV10-2 and TRBJ2-1; possible D gene TRBD2, 7 bases. The CDR3 spans 14 residues. CDR1 is WSHSY and CDR2 is SAAADI in the germline V gene. Trimming removed 4 bases at V and 5 bases at J, with 12 bases between.

The chain couples TRBV19 to TRBJ2-2; 7 bases fit TRBD2. The CDR3 contains 15 residues. V dropped 7 bases and J dropped 5; count of bases not matched to a gene: 10. Germline CDR1 LNHDA, CDR2 SQIVND (reference sequence). This CDR3 reads CASNSGRGRTGELFF. The CDR3 nucleotides read TGTGCCAGTAACTCGGGGAGGGGCCGAACCGGGGAGCTGTTTTTT.

The rearrangement links TRBV19 to TRBJ1-1; no clear D gene. Germline CDR1 LNHDA, CDR2 SQIVND (reference sequence). The V gene lost 3 bases and the J gene lost 9 bases, with 14 bases spanning the gap. This CDR3 has 13 residues. For the CDR3, the DNA is TGTGCCAGTAGTATTCTGGTGAGGGAAAAAGCTTTCTTT. It yields the protein CASSILVREKAFF.

V and J are TRBV13 and TRBJ1-2; TRBD1 aligns across 7 bases. Per the germline V gene, CDR1 is PRHDT and CDR2 is FYEKMQ (reference sequence). V shed 4 bases, J shed 8 bases, and the junction held 13 bases outside the gene matches. CDR3 length: 15 amino acids. CDR3 coding DNA: TGTGCCAGCAGCTCCCTTCGACAGGGAGTACGGGGCTACACCTTC. This sequence encodes CASSSLRQGVRGYTF.

The V call is TRBV6-1, the J call TRBJ2-7; a possible D gene is TRBD1 (6 bases). The germline V and J ends were trimmed by 3 bases and 0 bases, with 12 bases remaining between them. This CDR3 has 15 residues. Germline V gene sequence: CDR1 MNHNS, CDR2 SASEGT. This CDR3 is CASSEGHRSSYEQYF. Here the CDR3 DNA reads TGTGCCAGCAGTGAGGGACATCGGAGCTCCTACGAGCAGTACTTC.

This chain uses TRBV19 with TRBJ2-1; TRBD2 matches at 9 bases. This CDR3 is built from 16 residues. Germline V gene data show CDR1 as LNHDA and CDR2 as SQIVND (reference sequence). Trimming cost V 3 bases and J 2 bases; bases outside gene matches: 5. The CDR3 DNA reads TGTGCCAGTAGTATTTTTGCGGGAGGGCCCTACAATGAGCAGTTCTTC. Translation: CASSIFAGGPYNEQFF.

This chain joins TRBV5-1 and TRBJ1-2, with 10 bases matching TRBD1. V lost 2 bases and J lost 7; bases outside the gene matches: 5. The CDR3 runs 14 residues. CDR1 and CDR2 (germline): SGHRS, YFSETQ. CDR3 in DNA: TGCGCCAGCAGCTTTGGGACAGGGGAATTTGGCTACACCTTC. Translation gives CASSFGTGEFGYTF.

V is TRBV5-4 and J is TRBJ2-2; D not certain. The V end was cut by 4 bases, the J end by 2 bases, with 9 bases between. The CDR3 is made up of 14 amino acids. The germline V gene has CDR1 SGHNT and CDR2 YYREEE (reference sequence). The CDR3 here is CASSPEVNTGELFF. As DNA, the CDR3 is TGTGCCAGCAGCCCCGAGGTTAACACCGGGGAGCTGTTTTTT. The full variable domain, in which reference TRBV5-4 and TRBJ2-2 provide the parts outside the CDR3, is ETGVTQSPTHLIKTRGQQVTLRCSSQSGHNTVSWYQQALGQGPQFIFQYYREEENGRGNFPPRFSGLQFPNYSSELNVNALELDDSALYLCASSPEVNTGELFFGEGSRLTVL.

The gene calls are TRBV9 and TRBJ2-7, with D possibly matching TRBD1 (5 bases). This CDR3 is 14 amino acids long. Per the germline V gene, CDR1 is SGDLS and CDR2 is YYNGEE. The V end was cut by 0 bases, the J end by 0 bases, with 7 bases between. The CDR3 DNA follows: TGTGCCAGCAGCGTAGACAGGTTCTCCTACGAGCAGTACTTC. Encoded protein: CASSVDRFSYEQYF.

V usage is TRBV6-5 and J usage is TRBJ2-2, with 7 bases fitting TRBD2. The CDR3 contains 13 residues. Germline assignment: CDR1 MNHEY and CDR2 SVGAGI. V shed 7 bases and J 1 base; nucleotides not matched to a gene: 0. This CDR3 reads CASKRENTGELFF. In DNA, the CDR3 is TGTGCCAGCAAGCGGGAGAACACCGGGGAGCTGTTTTTT.

The chain uses TRBV29-1 and TRBJ1-2, with TRBD1 as a possible D gene (5 bases). Germline CDR1 reads SQVTM; CDR2 reads ANQGSEA. V lost 2 bases, J lost 7 bases, and 14 bases lay in between. This CDR3 contains 13 residues. As DNA, the CDR3 is TGCAGCGTTGAATACAGGACGGATAGTGGCTACACCTTC. Translated: CSVEYRTDSGYTF. Full variable domain (outside the CDR3, taken from reference TRBV29-1 and TRBJ1-2): SAVISQKPSRDICQRGTSLTIQCQVDSQVTMMFWYRQQPGQSLTLIATANQGSEATYESGFVIDKFPISRPNLTFSTLTVSNMSPEDSSIYLCSVEYRTDSGYTFGSGTRLTVV.

CDR3 coding DNA: TGTGCCACCAGCAAAGGGGGGGGAACAAGTCAGAACACTGAAGCTTTCTTT. Protein sequence: CATSKGGGTSQNTEAFF. The genes are TRBV15 and TRBJ1-1; D may be TRBD1 (6 bases). V gave up 4 bases and J gave up 1 base, with 19 bases separating them. The CDR3 extends over 17 amino acids. Germline assignment: CDR1 LNHNV and CDR2 YYDKDF (reference sequence).

The chain recombines TRBV5-6 with TRBJ2-7; unclear D gene. V lost 0 bases, J lost 2 bases, and 9 bases lay in between. Looked up from germline, CDR1 is SGHDT and CDR2 is YYEEEE. CDR3 size: 14 residues. DNA of the CDR3: TGTGCCAGCAGCTTGGTCGGAGAGCCCTACGAGCAGTACTTC. Amino acids: CASSLVGEPYEQYF.

The V call is TRBV19, the J call TRBJ2-7, with 10 positions matching TRBD1. With V trimmed by 6 bases and J by 3 bases, 5 bases remained unmatched. Germline assignment: CDR1 LNHDA and CDR2 SQIVND (reference sequence). The CDR3 totals 14 residues. The chain's CDR3 is CASRRTGGVYEQYF. Written as DNA, the CDR3 is TGTGCCAGTAGGCGGACAGGGGGGGTCTACGAGCAGTACTTC.

The V and J genes are TRBV6-5 and TRBJ2-5, with no clear D. CDR1 and CDR2 (germline): MNHEY, SVGAGI. This CDR3 is 15 amino acids long. V was trimmed by 0 bases and J by 0 bases, leaving 8 bases between them. CDR3 sequence (DNA): TGTGCCAGCAGTTACTCGCCCTATAACCAAGAGACCCAGTACTTC. This encodes CASSYSPYNQETQYF.

The chain carries TRBV5-1 and TRBJ1-1, with 7 nucleotides matching TRBD1. The germline V gene has CDR1 SGHRS and CDR2 YFSETQ. J gave up 4 bases and V 4 bases, and 10 bases lay outside the gene matches. CDR3 size: 15 residues. The CDR3 region has the DNA TGCGCCAGCAGCCGAGGAGAGACAGGGCCCACTGAAGCTTTCTTT. Protein sequence: CASSRGETGPTEAFF.

This rearrangement joins TRBV6-5 to TRBJ2-1, with 7 nucleotides matching TRBD1. The CDR3 contains 13 residues. Germline lookup yields CDR1 MNHEY and CDR2 SVGAGI. V shed 5 bases, J shed 5 bases, and the junction held 3 bases outside the gene matches. The CDR3 DNA sequence: TGTGCCAGCAGTCAGGGACAGAACAATGAGCAGTTCTTC. It translates to CASSQGQNNEQFF.